The 25 T cell receptor beta chains presented below share a single source sample, sequenced in a study of T cells of healthy individuals. Via MiXCR, TCRdb re-called the 5' RACE reads, giving one row per CDR3 protein. Here the sample spans around 100,000 distinct CDR3 sequences, 15% to 20% being singletons. The receptors derive from a human donor in good health.

Ten or more counts support this clonotype. V gene TRBV18 combines with J gene TRBJ2-7; D gene ambiguous. The germline CDR1 and CDR2 sequences are KGHSH and LQKENI. Trimming took 5 bases from V and 5 from J, leaving 25 bases between them. The CDR3 consists of 17 residues. CDR3 coding DNA: TGTGCCAGCTCAACGACACGTGGTACGGCTCCCCTCGACGAGCAGTACTTC. It translates to CASSTTRGTAPLDEQYF.

The chain uses TRBV6-1 and TRBJ1-5; D not certain. V lost 1 base and J lost 5, with 9 bases in between. Looked up from germline, CDR1 is MNHNS and CDR2 is SASEGT. The length of the CDR3 is 14 residues. CDR3 amino acids: CASSEESEHQPQHF. DNA of the CDR3: TGTGCCAGCAGTGAAGAAAGCGAACATCAGCCCCAGCATTTT.

This clonotype was recorded a few times. The V call is TRBV7-9, the J call TRBJ1-2; D is uncertain. Trimming stripped 11 bases from V and 8 bases from J, with 12 bases between. Germline loops: CDR1 SEHNR, CDR2 FQNEAQ (reference sequence). The CDR3 length is 10 residues. CDR3 coding DNA: TGTGCCTGCCCCGGTAACGGCTACACCTTC. Its protein is CACPGNGYTF.

This clonotype occurred many times. The chain uses TRBV27 and TRBJ2-4; 11 bases are shared with TRBD1. This CDR3 has 14 amino acids. Germline V lookup: CDR1 MNHEY, CDR2 SMNVEV (reference sequence). The ends lost 4 bases at V and 7 bases at J; junction bases unmatched: 3. Here the CDR3 reads CASSSRTGGNIQYF. Here the CDR3 DNA reads TGTGCCAGCAGTTCCCGGACAGGGGGCAACATTCAGTACTTC.

This clonotype was observed at least ten times. This sequence joins TRBV2 and TRBJ1-1; D perhaps matches TRBD1 (5 bases). Germline CDR1 and CDR2: SNHLY and FYNNEI. V gave up 1 base and J gave up 1 base, with 19 bases separating them. The CDR3 runs 18 residues. The CDR3 region has the DNA TGTGCCAGCAGTGAAGGAAGGGACCGCAGTGAGGGGAACACTGAAGCTTTCTTT. It specifies CASSEGRDRSEGNTEAFF.

This clonotype came up a few times. This chain uses TRBV4-3 with TRBJ2-7, with unresolved D. The CDR3 sequence is 14 residues long. Germline CDR1 LGHNA, CDR2 YSLEER. Trimming stripped 1 base from V and 2 bases from J, with 9 bases between. The CDR3 nucleotides read TGCGCCAGCAGCCAAGTGGAGTCGGCCTACGAGCAGTACTTC. Amino acid sequence: CASSQVESAYEQYF.

The chain uses TRBV6-6 and TRBJ1-5; TRBD1 matches at 7 bases. J gave up 1 base and V 0 bases, and 3 bases lay outside the gene matches. This CDR3 has 16 residues. Germline loops: CDR1 MNHNY, CDR2 SVGAGI (reference sequence). The CDR3 bases are TGTGCCAGCAGTTACTCCGGAGGGGGCAGCAATCAGCCCCAGCATTTT. Protein: CASSYSGGGSNQPQHF.

The chain combines TRBV27 with TRBJ2-1; 13 bases fit TRBD2. J lost 0 bases, V lost 6 bases, and 20 bases had no gene match. CDR1 and CDR2 from the germline V gene are MNHEY and SMNVEV (reference sequence). This CDR3 is built from 22 residues. The CDR3 nucleotides read TGTGCCAGCAGCCCCAGTGTTTACACTAGCGGGAGGGCTCCGAGCTCCTACAATGAGCAGTTCTTC. Translation gives CASSPSVYTSGRAPSSYNEQFF.

The chain couples TRBV20-1 to TRBJ2-3, with unresolved D. In germline, CDR1 is DFQATT, CDR2 SNEGSKA (reference sequence). The CDR3 spans 15 residues. The V and J ends lost 8 bases and 2 bases respectively, with 20 bases between them. This CDR3 is CSTPIGGGPTDTQYF. The CDR3 nucleotides are TGCAGTACTCCTATCGGTGGCGGACCCACAGATACGCAGTATTTT.

This clonotype was counted a few times. The rearrangement uses TRBV7-9 and TRBJ2-3; D call uncertain. V was pared by 5 bases and J by 2 bases, with 14 bases between. CDR1 and CDR2 (germline): SEHNR, FQNEAQ (reference sequence). The CDR3 is 15 residues long. The CDR3 DNA follows: TGTGCCAGCAGCGCGGACGGCACCCCCACAGATACGCAGTATTTT. It specifies CASSADGTPTDTQYF.

This clonotype has more than one count but fewer than ten. The gene calls are TRBV5-1 and TRBJ1-6, with TRBD1 identical over 9 bases. The germline V gene encodes CDR1 SGHRS and CDR2 YFSETQ. The CDR3 covers 15 residues. V trimming: 4 bases; J trimming: 9 bases; junction bases outside the gene matches: 8. The CDR3 loop is CASSTETGGGSPLHF. CDR3 sequence (DNA): TGCGCCAGCAGCACCGAAACAGGGGGCGGTTCACCCCTCCACTTT.

This clonotype was seen a handful of times. The genes are TRBV19 and TRBJ1-2; TRBD1 might be the D (5 bases). The CDR3 consists of 16 residues. Germline V gene data show CDR1 as LNHDA and CDR2 as SQIVND (reference sequence). The ends were cut back, 0 bases at V and 4 bases at J, with 15 bases in the middle. The CDR3 region is CASSIDRGRGLYGYTF. The CDR3 nucleotides are TGTGCCAGTAGTATAGACCGAGGACGGGGACTCTATGGCTACACCTTC.

This clonotype was seen at least ten times. This chain uses TRBV28 with TRBJ2-6; D possibly corresponds to TRBD1 (6 bases). This CDR3 comprises 18 residues. Germline values: CDR1 MDHEN, CDR2 SYDVKM. Trimming took off 4 bases at V and 2 bases at J, with 18 bases between the two ends. CDR3 sequence: CASSWNRVKAAGANVLTF. CDR3 nucleotide sequence: TGTGCCAGCAGTTGGAACAGGGTAAAGGCGGCTGGGGCCAACGTCCTGACTTTC.

In this sample, this clonotype turned up once. The chain is built from TRBV21-1 and TRBJ2-6; the table gives TRBD2 as D, unverified against the DNA. TRBV21-1 has pseudogene status. CDR3 size: 23 residues. The CDR3 is CASSMPTGATTSGRAPGANVLTF. CDR3 in DNA: TGTGCCAGCAGCATGCCAACAGGGGCTACTACTAGCGGGAGGGCCCCTGGGGCCAACGTCCTGACTTTC.

In its sample, this clonotype was seen many times. The rearrangement uses TRBV28 and TRBJ2-1; D is unresolved. The germline V and J ends were trimmed by 3 bases and 6 bases, with 9 bases remaining between them. The CDR3 loop spans 13 amino acids. CDR1 MDHEN and CDR2 SYDVKM come from the germline V gene. CDR3 loop: CASSFPPLNEQFF. CDR3 in DNA: TGTGCCAGCAGTTTTCCCCCTCTCAATGAGCAGTTCTTC.

V usage is TRBV6-5 and J usage is TRBJ2-6; 8 bases agree with TRBD2. The germline gives CDR1 MNHEY, CDR2 SVGAGI. The CDR3 has 18 residues. V shed 0 bases and J 1 base; nucleotides not matched to a gene: 5. The CDR3 bases are TGTGCCAGCAGTTACTCGGTAGCGGGGACGTCTGGGGCCAACGTCCTGACTTTC. Translation gives CASSYSVAGTSGANVLTF.

This clonotype occurred a few times. The chain employs TRBV2 and TRBJ2-2; 12 nucleotides align to TRBD2. This CDR3 is built from 15 residues. CDR1 is SNHLY, CDR2 FYNNEI, per germline. Unmatched junction bases numbered 5, after V lost 6 bases and J lost 6 bases. The DNA for the CDR3 is TGTGCCAGCAGGGGGGGACTAGCGGGCTCCGGGGAGCTGTTTTTT. Translating it yields CASRGGLAGSGELFF.

This clonotype was found a few times. This chain joins TRBV4-2 and TRBJ2-1, with 8 bases identical to TRBD2. This CDR3 comprises 17 residues. V trimming: 2 bases; J trimming: 1 base; junction bases outside the gene matches: 7. The V gene's germline CDR1 is LGHNA and CDR2 YNFKEQ. CDR3 bases: TGTGCCAGCAGCCAACGACTAGCGTACCAGTCCTACAATGAGCAGTTCTTC. Its protein is CASSQRLAYQSYNEQFF.

This clonotype was counted only a few times. This chain connects TRBV7-2 to TRBJ2-7; 12 nucleotides agree with TRBD2. There are 17 residues in the CDR3. CDR1 is SGHTA, CDR2 FQGNSA, per germline. V trimming: 2 bases; J trimming: 1 base; junction bases outside the gene matches: 6. The DNA for the CDR3 is TGTGCCAGCAGCTTAACTAGCGGGGGGTCTCATTCCTACGAGCAGTACTTC. It yields the protein CASSLTSGGSHSYEQYF.

This clonotype was seen ten or more times. V is TRBV11-3 and J is TRBJ2-2, with D tentatively TRBD1 (6 bases). Trimming took off 3 bases at V and 1 base at J, with 9 bases between the two ends. The CDR3 extends over 15 amino acids. Germline CDR1 reads SGHNT; CDR2 reads YENEEA. The CDR3 DNA reads TGTGCCAGCAGCTTGGAACAGGGGAACACCGGGGAGCTGTTTTTT. As protein: CASSLEQGNTGELFF.

This clonotype was recorded at least ten times. The genes are TRBV9 and TRBJ1-1, with D perhaps matching TRBD1 (5 bases). CDR1 is SGDLS, CDR2 YYNGEE, per germline. The CDR3 runs to 15 residues. Trimming left V 0 bases short and J 1 base short, with 10 bases between. CDR3 DNA sequence: TGTGCCAGCAGCGTAGGCACAGGTTCGAACACTGAAGCTTTCTTT. This gives the protein CASSVGTGSNTEAFF.

This clonotype was observed a few times. This chain uses TRBV30 with TRBJ2-7; 10 bases agree with TRBD2. The V gene end was trimmed by 4 bases and the J gene end by 5 bases; junction bases not matched to a gene: 14. Germline CDR1 GTSNPN, CDR2 SVGIG (reference sequence). CDR3 length equals 16 residues. CDR3 residues: CAWNLAGVSRVHEQYF. The CDR3, as DNA: TGTGCCTGGAACCTAGCGGGGGTGTCCAGGGTCCACGAGCAGTACTTC.

This clonotype has a count of ten or more. The J gene is TRBJ1-4, the V gene TRBV29-1; a possible D gene is TRBD1 (6 bases). The germline V gene encodes CDR1 SQVTM and CDR2 ANQGSEA. Between the trimmed V and J ends, which lost 6 bases and 8 bases, there was a span of 13 bases. This CDR3 is built from 12 residues. CDR3 sequence (DNA): TGCAGCGTGACAGGAGATGGGGAAAAACTGTTTTTT. This gives the protein CSVTGDGEKLFF.

The rearrangement joins TRBV4-3 to TRBJ1-1; 7 positions match TRBD1. Looked up from germline, CDR1 is LGHNA and CDR2 is YSLEER. CDR3 length: 18 residues. With V trimmed by 4 bases and J by 2 bases, 16 bases remained unmatched. The CDR3 DNA reads as TGCGCCAGCAGCCGAGACGGGACAGAGGATACCATAAACACTGAAGCTTTCTTT. Its protein product is CASSRDGTEDTINTEAFF.

Turning to this clonotype: A read error may produce the germline difference seen at one junction end. The chain carries TRBV5-1 and TRBJ2-5; 13 nucleotides match TRBD2. CDR3 size: 14 residues. Looked up from germline, CDR1 is SGHRS and CDR2 is YFSETQ. CDR3 nucleotides: TGCGCCAGCACCGACCTGACTAGCGGGGGGCCGTGGGACTTC. Its translation is CASTDLTSGGPWDF.